Shown below are 19 T cell receptor beta chains from a single sample sequenced in a study of vaccination effects on CD4 cells after COVID-19. These TCRs' antigens remain unknown. The ViraFEST assay expanded antigen-specific CD4+ T cells with viral peptide pools before sequencing. With approximately 10 days of culture completed, CD4+ T cells were isolated. This individual tested PCR-positive for SARS-CoV-2 infection between March and December 2020. The data were produced by immunoSEQ multiplex PCR, yet TCRdb's version contains in-frame clones alone and is incomplete. This sample has around 30,000 clones, with around 66% found just once. The sample in question was CD4+ T cells from PBMCs cultured with SARS-CoV-2 spike peptides, obtained before COVID-19 vaccination. Source of these receptors: a human donor who had a prior SARS-CoV-2 infection.

The V and J genes are TRBV7-8 and TRBJ2-1, with unresolved D. The CDR3 extends over 14 amino acids. Germline loops: CDR1 SGHVS, CDR2 FQNEAQ. The ends were cut back, 1 base at V and 5 bases at J, with 9 bases in the middle. This CDR3 reads CASSLEPQHNEQFF. In DNA form, the CDR3 reads TGTGCCAGCAGCTTAGAGCCCCAGCACAATGAGCAGTTCTTC. Full variable domain (rest looked up from reference TRBV7-8 and TRBJ2-1): GAGVSQSPRYKVAKRGQDVALRCDPISGHVSLFWYQQALGQGPEFLTYFQNEAQLDKSGLPSDRFFAERPEGSVSTLKIQRTQQEDSAVYLCASSLEPQHNEQFFGPGTRLTVL.

CDR3 nucleotide sequence: TGTGCCAGCTCACTTTTACAGGGGGCAACTAATGAAAAACTGTTTTTT. Protein: CASSLLQGATNEKLFF. The chain links TRBV18 to TRBJ1-4, with 8 bases identical to TRBD1. With V trimmed by 4 bases and J by 0 bases, 4 bases remained unmatched. This CDR3 contains 16 residues. Germline CDR1 KGHSH, CDR2 LQKENI.

The chain is built from TRBV7-9 and TRBJ2-2, with 7 bases lining up with TRBD1. Germline assignment: CDR1 SEHNR and CDR2 FQNEAQ (reference sequence). V shed 3 bases, J shed 4 bases, and the junction held 11 bases outside the gene matches. The CDR3 runs 17 residues. In DNA, the CDR3 is TGTGCCAGCAGCTTTCTAAGACAGGGAATATCCACCGGGGAGCTGTTTTTT. This sequence encodes CASSFLRQGISTGELFF.

V is TRBV4-1 and J is TRBJ2-1; 8 bases agree with TRBD1. V was clipped by 4 bases and J by 7 bases; unmatched bases: 9. The CDR3 is 15 residues long. The germline V gene has CDR1 MGHRA and CDR2 YSYEKL. CDR3 DNA sequence: TGCGCCAGCAGCCGTGGGCAGGGGGCTTGGAATGAGCAGTTCTTC. Its protein product is CASSRGQGAWNEQFF.

The chain combines TRBV3-1 (or the pseudogene TRBV3-2) with TRBJ2-7; the match to TRBD1 covers 9 bases. Germline values: CDR1 LGHDT, CDR2 YNNKEL (reference sequence). CDR3 length: 14 residues. V was clipped by 3 bases and J by 6 bases; unmatched bases: 6. Here the CDR3 reads CASSHWDRVGEQYF. The CDR3 DNA is TGTGCCAGCAGCCATTGGGACAGGGTCGGCGAGCAGTACTTC.

This rearrangement joins TRBV18 to TRBJ1-2; D perhaps matches TRBD1 (6 bases). CDR3 size: 15 residues. Trimming pared 3 bases from V and 6 bases from J, leaving 17 bases between. Per germline, CDR1 KGHSH and CDR2 LQKENI. The CDR3 sequence is CASSPYSLPGDGYTF. In DNA, the CDR3 is TGTGCCAGCTCACCTTATTCTTTACCAGGGGATGGCTACACCTTC. Filled out from reference TRBV18 and TRBJ1-2, the complete variable domain reads NAGVMQNPRHLVRRRGQEARLRCSPMKGHSHVYWYRQLPEEGLKFMVYLQKENIIDESGMPKERFSAEFPKEGPSILRIQQVVRGDSAAYFCASSPYSLPGDGYTFGSGTRLTVV.

This clone has more than one count but fewer than ten. The chain uses TRBV3-1 (or the pseudogene TRBV3-2) and TRBJ2-1; 10 bases are a match to TRBD2. The CDR3 has 16 amino acids. The trim removed 4 bases at V and 8 bases at J, leaving 11 bases unmatched. Germline loops: CDR1 LGHDT, CDR2 YNNKEL (reference sequence). CDR3 DNA sequence: TGTGCCAGCAGCCGTCCCCTAGCGGGGGATCCCCATGAGCAGTTCTTC. Translating it yields CASSRPLAGDPHEQFF.

This chain uses TRBV7-3 with TRBJ2-3; D may be TRBD2 (7 bases). There are 15 residues in the CDR3. Germline V gene data show CDR1 as SGHTA and CDR2 as FQGTGA. V was trimmed by 7 bases and J by 2 bases, leaving 16 bases between them. In DNA form, the CDR3 reads TGTGCCAGCACTCTCTCCGGGGGGCCCACAGATACGCAGTATTTT. This gives the protein CASTLSGGPTDTQYF.

The genes are TRBV11-2 and TRBJ1-2, with D perhaps TRBD1 (5 bases). CDR1 and CDR2 (germline): SGHAT, FQNNGV. The V end was cut by 0 bases, the J end by 4 bases, with 15 bases between. The CDR3 covers 16 residues. The CDR3 DNA reads TGTGCCAGCAGCTTAGATTTCAGAGGGCAGGGCTATGGCTACACCTTC. Translation gives CASSLDFRGQGYGYTF.

The V call is TRBV7-3, the J call TRBJ2-1, with D possibly TRBD2 on 5 matching bases. V lost 6 bases and J 5 bases, leaving 20 bases between the germline ends. The CDR3 is 16 residues long. CDR1 is SGHTA and CDR2 is FQGTGA in the germline V gene. The CDR3 protein is CASSRLASPQNNEQFF. The CDR3 nucleotides are TGTGCCAGCAGTCGTCTAGCATCTCCTCAAAACAATGAGCAGTTCTTC.

The rearrangement joins TRBV5-4 to TRBJ2-2; no reliable D call. The ends were cut back, 0 bases at V and 4 bases at J, with 10 bases in the middle. Germline CDR1 SGHNT, CDR2 YYREEE (reference sequence). The CDR3 sequence is 15 residues long. Here the CDR3 DNA reads TGTGCCAGCAGCTTGGGCGGCCCTTTCACCGGGGAGCTGTTTTTT. As protein: CASSLGGPFTGELFF.

The chain has TRBV9 and TRBJ2-2; D remains ambiguous. Germline CDR1 and CDR2: SGDLS and YYNGEE. V lost 3 bases to trimming and J lost 1 base, with 7 bases between them. The CDR3 totals 14 residues. The CDR3 region is CASSEPMNTGELFF. Written as DNA, the CDR3 is TGTGCCAGCAGCGAACCCATGAACACCGGGGAGCTGTTTTTT.

This clone was recorded at least ten times. The chain carries TRBV5-4 and TRBJ2-4; D assignment may be TRBD1 or TRBD2 (6 bases each). CDR1 and CDR2 from the germline V gene are SGHNT and YYREEE (reference sequence). V was shortened by 1 base and J by 8 bases, with 10 bases between the two germline ends. The CDR3 sequence is 13 residues long. The CDR3 DNA sequence: TGTGCCAGCAGCTTGAACAGGGAGGACATTCAGTACTTC. Protein: CASSLNREDIQYF.

The rearrangement links TRBV18 to TRBJ2-6, with a possible D match to TRBD1 (5 bases). There are 15 residues in the CDR3. Germline CDR1 KGHSH, CDR2 LQKENI. Trimming shortened V by 3 bases and J by 9 bases, and 15 bases separated the two germline ends. CDR3 DNA: TGTGCCAGCTCACCGACAGACCTCGTAGGCAACGTCCTGACTTTC. This codes for CASSPTDLVGNVLTF.

The chain uses TRBV5-1 and TRBJ2-2, with 8 nucleotides matching TRBD1. CDR1 is SGHRS, CDR2 YFSETQ, per germline. CDR3 length equals 18 residues. Trimming cost V 4 bases and J 7 bases; bases outside gene matches: 18. The chain's CDR3 is CASSVKPLGRGQGGELFF. The DNA of the CDR3 is TGCGCCAGCAGCGTGAAACCCCTCGGCAGGGGGCAGGGCGGGGAGCTGTTTTTT.

This clone was seen a handful of times. This chain connects TRBV5-1 to TRBJ1-1; D gene unclear. V lost 1 base to trimming and J lost 0 bases, with 10 bases between them. The length of the CDR3 is 15 residues. The V gene's germline CDR1 is SGHRS and CDR2 YFSETQ. CDR3 in amino acids: CASSLNGAVNTEAFF. In DNA, the CDR3 is TGCGCCAGCAGCTTGAACGGCGCGGTGAACACTGAAGCTTTCTTT.

The chain has TRBV6-5 and TRBJ1-5; no reliable D call. This CDR3 comprises 13 residues. V dropped 4 bases and J dropped 5 bases, with 9 bases sitting between them. Germline lookup yields CDR1 MNHEY and CDR2 SVGAGI. The CDR3 bases are TGTGCCAGCAGTTTAACGAGGGATCAGCCCCAGCATTTT. This gives the protein CASSLTRDQPQHF.

The V gene is TRBV7-8, the J gene TRBJ1-4; D perhaps matches TRBD1 (5 bases). The CDR3 consists of 16 residues. V was pared by 5 bases and J by 0 bases, with 13 bases between. The germline CDR1 and CDR2 sequences are SGHVS and FQNEAQ. CDR3 nucleotides: TGTGCCAGCAGCCCTCGGGGGACTGCAACTAATGAAAAACTGTTTTTT. Protein sequence: CASSPRGTATNEKLFF.

The chain has TRBV5-4 and TRBJ1-1; no reliable D call. The V and J ends lost 5 bases and 2 bases respectively, with 16 bases between them. Germline V CDR1 and CDR2: SGHNT, YYREEE (reference sequence). The CDR3 is 15 amino acids. CDR3 loop: CASSPNSRRNTEAFF. The CDR3 nucleotides are TGTGCCAGCAGTCCCAACTCCAGGAGAAACACTGAAGCTTTCTTT.